A single sample is the source of the 28 T cell receptor beta chains below, sequenced in a study of T cells in localized non-small cell lung cancer. Profiled with immunoSEQ multiplex PCR; TCRdb holds only in-frame clones, not every one. There are tens of thousands of clones in the sample; less than 85% occur only once, and approximately 1.2% lies in the top ten. The sample in question was peripheral blood, obtained before any cancer treatment. The source is a female donor aged 60 or older with stage I lung adenocarcinoma.

This sequence joins TRBV18 and TRBJ2-3, with D hard to call. Trimming stripped 1 base from V and 6 bases from J, with 8 bases between. In germline, CDR1 is KGHSH, CDR2 LQKENI. The CDR3 spans 13 residues. CDR3 protein: CASSPLPQDTQYF. Written as DNA, the CDR3 is TGTGCCAGCTCACCACTACCTCAGGATACGCAGTATTTT.

This rearrangement joins TRBV7-3 to TRBJ2-1; 8 bases are shared with TRBD2. The CDR3 loop spans 15 amino acids. V dropped 1 base and J dropped 4; count of bases not matched to a gene: 3. Germline CDR1 reads SGHTA; CDR2 reads FQGTGA. In DNA form, the CDR3 reads TGTGCCAGCAGCTTAAAACTAGCGGAATACAATGAGCAGTTCTTC. Translation gives CASSLKLAEYNEQFF.

This clone has a handful of counts. The genes are TRBV29-1 and TRBJ2-2, with 13 nucleotides matching TRBD2. Germline V gene sequence: CDR1 SQVTM, CDR2 ANQGSEA. This CDR3 region has 14 residues. With V trimmed by 4 bases and J by 7 bases, 3 bases remained unmatched. The CDR3 nucleotides read TGCAGCGTTGGGACTAGCGGGAGCTTCGGGGAGCTGTTTTTT. This translates into CSVGTSGSFGELFF.

V gene TRBV19 combines with J gene TRBJ1-1, with 10 bases fitting TRBD1. This CDR3 has 14 amino acids. Trimming cost V 2 bases and J 8 bases; bases outside gene matches: 5. Germline lookup yields CDR1 LNHDA and CDR2 SQIVND (reference sequence). The CDR3, as DNA: TGTGCCAGTAGTATAAGGACAGGGGGTCCCGAAGCTTTCTTT. Amino acid sequence: CASSIRTGGPEAFF.

V is TRBV19 and J is TRBJ2-5; D gene ambiguous. CDR3 length equals 12 residues. CDR1 LNHDA and CDR2 SQIVND come from the germline V gene (reference sequence). V lost 5 bases and J lost 5, with 9 bases in between. CDR3 sequence reads: CASSFTRETQYF. CDR3 DNA: TGTGCCAGTAGTTTCACGCGGGAGACCCAGTACTTC.

This sequence joins TRBV5-4 and TRBJ2-1; maybe TRBD2 (7 bases). The CDR3 totals 15 residues. Germline V gene lookup returns CDR1 SGHNT and CDR2 YYREEE (reference sequence). Trimming pared 4 bases from V and 3 bases from J, leaving 14 bases between. This chain's CDR3 is CASSRGGTHYNEQFF. The CDR3 DNA sequence: TGTGCCAGCAGCAGGGGGGGGACCCACTACAATGAGCAGTTCTTC.

This chain links TRBV10-2 with TRBJ2-2; D remains ambiguous. Germline-derived CDR1 and CDR2 are WSHSY and SAAADI. V was cut by 3 bases and J by 3 bases, with 8 bases left in between. This CDR3 region has 14 residues. The CDR3 DNA sequence: TGCGCCAGCAGTGATTCGCGGCACACCGGGGAGCTGTTTTTT. Translating gives CASSDSRHTGELFF.

This clone appeared once. The chain joins TRBV7-9 to TRBJ1-1, with TRBD1 matching over 10 bases. The germline CDR1 and CDR2 sequences are SEHNR and FQNEAQ (reference sequence). The CDR3 sequence is 16 residues long. V trimming: 3 bases; J trimming: 3 bases; junction bases outside the gene matches: 7. The CDR3 loop reads CASSFSPGTGDTEAFF. The CDR3 nucleotides are TGTGCCAGCAGCTTCAGTCCCGGGACAGGGGACACTGAAGCTTTCTTT.

V is TRBV2 and J is TRBJ1-5, with D uncertain. The germline CDR1 and CDR2 sequences are SNHLY and FYNNEI. Trimming stripped 6 bases from V and 0 bases from J, with 3 bases between. This CDR3 region has 12 residues. Here the CDR3 DNA reads TGTGCCAGCAGGGGTAGCAATCAGCCCCAGCATTTT. Translation: CASRGSNQPQHF.

The chain employs TRBV5-1 and TRBJ1-1; no definite D call. Germline loops: CDR1 SGHRS, CDR2 YFSETQ. V was pared by 1 base and J by 2 bases, with 9 bases between. The CDR3 sequence is 14 residues long. In nucleotides, the CDR3 is TGCGCCAGCAGCTTGACAGAGTCTAACACTGAAGCTTTCTTT. Its translation: CASSLTESNTEAFF. The entire variable domain, with the rest obtained from reference TRBV5-1 and TRBJ1-1, is as follows: KAGVTQTPRYLIKTRGQQVTLSCSPISGHRSVSWYQQTPGQGLQFLFEYFSETQRNKGNFPGRFSGRQFSNSRSEMNVSTLELGDSALYLCASSLTESNTEAFFGQGTRLTVV.

The chain is built from TRBV29-1 and TRBJ2-3; no definite D call. The CDR3 has 12 residues. Trimming took off 7 bases at V and 3 bases at J, with 11 bases between the two ends. Germline V gene sequence: CDR1 SQVTM, CDR2 ANQGSEA. The CDR3 DNA reads as TGCAGCGCCTCCACCGGGACAGATACGCAGTATTTT. Translation: CSASTGTDTQYF.

CDR3 region: CSARAGGTQYF. As DNA, the CDR3 is TGCAGTGCTAGGGCAGGGGGGACCCAGTACTTC. V is TRBV20-1 and J is TRBJ2-5; 7 bases are shared with TRBD1. The V gene's germline CDR1 is DFQATT and CDR2 SNEGSKA (reference sequence). This CDR3 contains 11 residues. Unmatched junction bases numbered 2, after V lost 3 bases and J lost 7 bases.

The chain employs TRBV9 and TRBJ2-3; either TRBD1 or TRBD2 may supply D (7 bases each). CDR1 SGDLS and CDR2 YYNGEE come from the germline V gene. Trimming shortened V by 4 bases and J by 2 bases, and 11 bases separated the two germline ends. This CDR3 comprises 14 residues. Here the CDR3 DNA reads TGTGCCAGCAGCCCAGGGGGGGACACAGATACGCAGTATTTT. This gives the protein CASSPGGDTDTQYF.

The chain couples TRBV5-1 to TRBJ1-2; 7 nucleotides align to TRBD1. CDR3 length equals 14 residues. Germline CDR1 SGHRS, CDR2 YFSETQ. J gave up 6 bases and V 5 bases, and 10 bases lay outside the gene matches. CDR3 coding DNA: TGCGCCAGCAGGGTGGGGACAGAAGTCAATGGCTACACCTTC. Translating it yields CASRVGTEVNGYTF.

The chain carries TRBV7-9 and TRBJ2-7, with D possibly matching TRBD2 (5 bases). The CDR3 sequence is 17 residues long. Trimming took off 1 base at V and 5 bases at J, with 21 bases between the two ends. CDR1 and CDR2 (germline): SEHNR, FQNEAQ (reference sequence). The CDR3 protein is CASSLGQWDPRVDEQYF. CDR3 nucleotides: TGTGCCAGCAGCTTAGGGCAGTGGGATCCGAGGGTGGACGAGCAGTACTTC.

This clone was seen a few times. V and J are TRBV5-4 and TRBJ2-2; 15 bases map to TRBD2. The CDR3 covers 18 residues. V gave up 4 bases and J gave up 4 bases; unmatched junction bases: 8. In germline, CDR1 is SGHNT, CDR2 YYREEE (reference sequence). The CDR3 DNA follows: TGTGCCAGCAGCCCGGGACTAGCGGGGGGTCAGGCCACCGGGGAGCTGTTTTTT. Translated: CASSPGLAGGQATGELFF.

This clone came up once. This chain connects TRBV11-3 to TRBJ2-5, with D unresolved. V lost 0 bases and J 0 bases, leaving 14 bases between the germline ends. The CDR3 is 17 amino acids. Germline loops: CDR1 SGHNT, CDR2 YENEEA. The DNA of the CDR3 is TGTGCCAGCAGCTTAGAGGCTTGGTTGGCTAACCAAGAGACCCAGTACTTC. This sequence encodes CASSLEAWLANQETQYF.

The chain couples TRBV19 to TRBJ1-2; 8 bases are shared with TRBD1. Unmatched junction bases numbered 14, after V lost 7 bases and J lost 4 bases. The length of the CDR3 is 16 residues. Germline CDR1 and CDR2: LNHDA and SQIVND (reference sequence). The CDR3 bases are TGTGCCAGTACCCCGCTTGGGCGACAGGGGATCTATGGCTACACCTTC. It yields the protein CASTPLGRQGIYGYTF.

J is TRBJ1-1 and V is TRBV7-2; TRBD1 is a possible D gene (5 bases). CDR1 SGHTA and CDR2 FQGNSA come from the germline V gene. The CDR3 sequence is 14 residues long. Trimming took off 3 bases at V and 2 bases at J, with 10 bases between the two ends. The CDR3 DNA is TGTGCCAGCAGCTTTTGGGACGGTAACACTGAAGCTTTCTTT. This sequence encodes CASSFWDGNTEAFF.

V and J are TRBV28 and TRBJ2-7; 9 bases are shared with TRBD2. CDR1 is MDHEN and CDR2 is SYDVKM in the germline V gene. This CDR3 is built from 13 residues. The trim removed 7 bases at V and 0 bases at J, leaving 1 base unmatched. The CDR3 region has the DNA TGTGCCAGCACTAGCGGGGACTCCTACGAGCAGTACTTC. Its protein product is CASTSGDSYEQYF.

The gene calls are TRBV18 and TRBJ2-7; unclear D gene. V lost 0 bases to trimming and J lost 3 bases, with 9 bases between them. The CDR3 runs to 14 residues. The germline CDR1 and CDR2 sequences are KGHSH and LQKENI. CDR3 sequence: CASSPPARNYEQYF. DNA for the CDR3: TGTGCCAGCTCACCACCGGCTAGGAACTACGAGCAGTACTTC.

This clone was picked up a small number of times. V usage is TRBV7-3 and J usage is TRBJ2-2; D not certain. The V and J ends lost 3 bases and 4 bases respectively, with 3 bases between them. Germline CDR1 reads SGHTA; CDR2 reads FQGTGA. The length of the CDR3 is 12 residues. The CDR3 protein is CASSFGTGELFF. The CDR3 DNA follows: TGTGCCAGCAGCTTCGGCACCGGGGAGCTGTTTTTT.

This chain joins TRBV5-5 and TRBJ2-5, with 10 bases identical to TRBD1. Trimming cost V 4 bases and J 1 base; bases outside gene matches: 13. Germline V CDR1 and CDR2: SGHKS, YYEKEE (reference sequence). The CDR3 is 18 amino acids. CDR3 nucleotides: TGTGCCAGCAGCCATCGACAGGGGGCCTACCCCCCCCAAGAGACCCAGTACTTC. Translating it yields CASSHRQGAYPPQETQYF.

V and J are TRBV6-5 and TRBJ2-3; no firm D call. The CDR3 spans 14 residues. The V end was cut by 0 bases, the J end by 1 base, with 5 bases between. From germline, CDR1 is MNHEY and CDR2 SVGAGI. The CDR3 DNA reads as TGTGCCAGCAGTTACTCAACTGGCACAGATACGCAGTATTTT. Protein sequence: CASSYSTGTDTQYF.

The rearrangement links TRBV4-3 to TRBJ2-7; maybe TRBD2 (6 bases). The ends were cut back, 1 base at V and 11 bases at J, with 12 bases in the middle. This CDR3 is built from 12 residues. Germline-derived CDR1 and CDR2 are LGHNA and YSLEER. The CDR3 nucleotides are TGCGCCAGCAGCCAAGGGGGGACTGGCGAGTACTTC. Encoded protein: CASSQGGTGEYF.

This clone was seen a single time. The gene calls are TRBV4-3 and TRBJ2-3; tentatively, D is TRBD2 (5 bases). Trimming cost V 0 bases and J 2 bases, with 9 bases left between them. This CDR3 comprises 15 residues. Per the germline V gene, CDR1 is LGHNA and CDR2 is YSLEER. CDR3 region: CASSQDTSHTDTQYF. The DNA of the CDR3 is TGCGCCAGCAGCCAAGATACTAGTCACACAGATACGCAGTATTTT.

The V gene is TRBV4-2, the J gene TRBJ2-3; 14 nucleotides align to TRBD2. J was trimmed by 5 bases and V by 1 base; bases with no gene match: 2. This CDR3 has 16 amino acids. The germline CDR1 and CDR2 sequences are LGHNA and YNFKEQ. The CDR3 here is CASSQGGTSGGDTQYF. CDR3 bases: TGTGCCAGCAGCCAAGGGGGGACTAGCGGGGGAGATACGCAGTATTTT.

This clone occurred a few times. The chain uses TRBV19 and TRBJ1-1; no clear D. Trimming removed 3 bases at V and 6 bases at J, with 14 bases between. This CDR3 contains 14 residues. Germline CDR1 reads LNHDA; CDR2 reads SQIVND (reference sequence). CDR3 DNA: TGTGCCAGTAGTATCTCTCTGGGAGGTGCTGAAGCTTTCTTT. Protein: CASSISLGGAEAFF.